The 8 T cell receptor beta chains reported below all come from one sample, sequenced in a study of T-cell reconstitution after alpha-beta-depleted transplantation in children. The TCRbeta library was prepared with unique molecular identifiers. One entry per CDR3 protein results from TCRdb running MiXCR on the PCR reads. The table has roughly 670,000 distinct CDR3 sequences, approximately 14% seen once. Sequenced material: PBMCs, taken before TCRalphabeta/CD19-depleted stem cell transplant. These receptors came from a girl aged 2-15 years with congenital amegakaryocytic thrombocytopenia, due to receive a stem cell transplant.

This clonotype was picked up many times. CDR3 bases: TGCAGTGCTCACCCTCCGACCGGCACAGATACGCAGTATTTT. It codes for CSAHPPTGTDTQYF. V gene TRBV20-1 combines with J gene TRBJ2-3; D gene ambiguous. The V end lost 5 bases, the J end lost 1 base, and 13 bases lay between the germline ends. CDR1 and CDR2 (germline): DFQATT, SNEGSKA (reference sequence). The CDR3 consists of 14 residues.

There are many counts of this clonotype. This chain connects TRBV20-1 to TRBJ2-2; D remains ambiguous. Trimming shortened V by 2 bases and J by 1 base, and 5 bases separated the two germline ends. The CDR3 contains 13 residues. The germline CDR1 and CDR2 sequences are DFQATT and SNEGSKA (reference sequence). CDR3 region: CSARTWNTGELFF. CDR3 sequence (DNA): TGCAGTGCTAGAACCTGGAACACCGGGGAGCTGTTTTTT.

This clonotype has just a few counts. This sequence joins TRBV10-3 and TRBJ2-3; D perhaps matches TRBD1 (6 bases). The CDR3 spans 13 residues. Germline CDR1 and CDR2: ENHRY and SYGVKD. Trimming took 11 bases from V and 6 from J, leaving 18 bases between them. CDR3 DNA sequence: TGTGCCGTCTCACCGGACCAGGGGGATACGCAGTATTTT. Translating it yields CAVSPDQGDTQYF.

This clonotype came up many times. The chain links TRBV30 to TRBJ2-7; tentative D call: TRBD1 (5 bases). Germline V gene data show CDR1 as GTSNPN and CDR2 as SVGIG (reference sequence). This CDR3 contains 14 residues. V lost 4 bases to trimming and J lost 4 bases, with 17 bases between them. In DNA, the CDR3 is TGTGCCTGGAATGGCCAGGGTCGTTCTTACGAGCAGTACTTC. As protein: CAWNGQGRSYEQYF.

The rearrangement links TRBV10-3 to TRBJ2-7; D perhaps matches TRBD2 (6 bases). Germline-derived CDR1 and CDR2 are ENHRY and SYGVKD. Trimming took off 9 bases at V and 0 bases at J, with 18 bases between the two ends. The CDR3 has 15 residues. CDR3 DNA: TGTGCCATAACACGTACGGCGGGACCCTCCTACGAGCAGTACTTC. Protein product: CAITRTAGPSYEQYF.

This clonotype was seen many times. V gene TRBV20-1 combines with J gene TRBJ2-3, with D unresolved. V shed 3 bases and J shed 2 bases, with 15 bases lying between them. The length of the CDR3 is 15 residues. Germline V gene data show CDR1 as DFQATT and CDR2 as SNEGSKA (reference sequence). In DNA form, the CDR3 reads TGCAGTGCTAGTGTACGGCAGACCAACACAGATACGCAGTATTTT. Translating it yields CSASVRQTNTDTQYF.

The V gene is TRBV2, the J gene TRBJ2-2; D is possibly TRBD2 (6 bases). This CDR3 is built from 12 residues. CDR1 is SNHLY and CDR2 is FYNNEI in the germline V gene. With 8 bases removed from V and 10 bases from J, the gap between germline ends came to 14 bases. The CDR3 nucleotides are TGTGCCAGCGGGACGGGCGGGATGGAGCTGTTTTTT. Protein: CASGTGGMELFF.

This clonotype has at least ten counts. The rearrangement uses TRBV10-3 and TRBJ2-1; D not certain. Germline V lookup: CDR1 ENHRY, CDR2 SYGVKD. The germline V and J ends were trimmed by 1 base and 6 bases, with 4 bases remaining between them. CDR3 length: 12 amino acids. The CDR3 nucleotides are TGTGCCATCAGTGAGTTCCTCAATGAGCAGTTCTTC. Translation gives CAISEFLNEQFF.